The T cell receptor beta chain under discussion was sequenced for a study of blood T cell repertoires in COVID-19. The overall study: The United States, Italy and Spain supplied acute and convalescent COVID-19 samples. Sources were T cells, B-cell-depleted T cells, or PBMCs; the material itself was cDNA or gDNA.

The V end lost 7 bases, the J end lost 6 bases, and 4 bases lay between the germline ends. CDR3 size: 10 residues. Germline V lookup: CDR1 PRHDT, CDR2 FYEKMQ (reference sequence). Authors' analysis steps: Estimated nucleated cell counts came from reference gene primer amplification. TCRdb's table, derived via immunoSEQ multiplex PCR, lists solely in-frame clones and lacks some. The V and J calls and the clone size are those of that table, but D and trimming were determined from the DNA. This table holds 390,000 or so clones, roughly 88% found once. What was sequenced was peripheral blood. The chain is built from TRBV13 and TRBJ1-5; D unclear. This receptor was identified in a woman aged 25-40 years with active or convalescent COVID-19. The CDR3 sequence: CASIGQPQHF. The CDR3, as DNA: TGTGCCAGCATCGGTCAGCCCCAGCATTTT.